A selection of T cell receptor beta chains follows, all from one sample in a study of CD8 T cells in ankylosing spondylitis. TCRdb fed the 5' RACE reads into MiXCR, producing one record per CDR3 protein. The sample lists 500,000 or so distinct CDR3 sequences; approximately 5% were seen once. Sequencing was performed on blood, either unsorted or a sorted T cell fraction (not recorded which). The source is a male donor with ankylosing spondylitis. The CDR3 runs from the conserved cysteine through the conserved F or W. Fields, in order: J gene, V gene, D gene, clone size, CDR3 protein, CDR3 DNA. A D gene is named only where the DNA matches it firmly. Part of the rows lack a size; the others show once, few, many or a class for expanded clones.

>TRBJ2-5|TRBV20-1|TRBD1|many
CSASWDRKETQYF
TGCAGTGCTAGCTGGGACAGAAAAGAGACCCAGTACTTC
>TRBJ1-4|TRBV7-9|TRBD1|many
CASSLNRDRVF
TGTGCCAGCAGCTTAAACCGGGACAGGGTCTTT
>TRBJ1-5|TRBV28|-|many
CASHTPTSPNQPQHF
TGTGCCAGCCACACACCGACATCTCCCAATCAGCCCCAGCATTTT
>TRBJ1-2|TRBV5-1|-|many
CASSPGPEMSGGYTF
TGCGCCAGCAGCCCGGGGCCCGAAATGAGTGGTGGCTACACCTTC
>TRBJ2-1|TRBV5-1|-|many
CASSFGSSAANEQFF
TGCGCCAGCAGCTTTGGTAGTAGTGCGGCCAATGAGCAGTTCTTC
>TRBJ2-7|TRBV5-4|TRBD1|many
CASSLGDRDLTYEQYF
TGTGCCAGCAGCTTGGGGGACAGGGACCTTACCTACGAGCAGTACTTC
>TRBJ2-1|TRBV7-2|TRBD2|many
CASSPTSGGAFEQFF
TGTGCCAGCAGCCCCACTAGCGGGGGGGCCTTTGAGCAGTTCTTC
>TRBJ1-5|TRBV5-1|TRBD1|-
CASSPTTGFGPQHF
TGCGCCAGCAGCCCTACGACAGGGTTCGGGCCCCAGCATTTT
>TRBJ1-1|TRBV29-1|TRBD1|many
CSVYRDRKNTEAFF
TGCAGCGTTTACCGGGACAGGAAGAACACTGAAGCTTTCTTT
>TRBJ1-2|TRBV29-1|-|many
CSGGRADTNYGYTF
TGCAGCGGCGGGAGGGCAGACACTAACTATGGCTACACCTTC
>TRBJ2-4|TRBV7-3|-|many
CASSLYHGDGGMKDF
TGTGCCAGCAGCTTATATCACGGGGACGGGGGTATGAAGGACTTC
>TRBJ1-1|TRBV5-5|-|many
CASSLRRVQGSNTEAFF
TGTGCCAGCAGCTTGAGGCGTGTGCAGGGGTCTAACACTGAAGCTTTCTTT
>TRBJ2-1|TRBV4-2|-|many
CASSQGDMDNEQFF
TGTGCCAGCAGCCAAGGGGACATGGACAATGAGCAGTTCTTC
>TRBJ1-2|TRBV29-1|-|many
CSVGTEGRVDGYTF
TGCAGCGTTGGGACGGAGGGGAGGGTGGATGGCTACACCTTC
>TRBJ2-4|TRBV9|-|many
CASSVEDRGWGGLAKNIQYF
TGTGCCAGCAGCGTAGAAGACCGAGGATGGGGCGGGCTAGCCAAAAACATTCAGTACTTC
>TRBJ2-1|TRBV5-1|-|many
CASSFLGQYNEQFF
TGCGCCAGCAGCTTTCTGGGCCAGTACAATGAGCAGTTCTTC
>TRBJ2-3|TRBV12-3/TRBV12-4|-|many
CASSYAGYTDTQYF
TGTGCCAGCAGTTATGCGGGATACACAGATACGCAGTATTTT
>TRBJ2-7|TRBV27|-|many
CASSQPRSDLSYEQYF
TGTGCCAGCAGTCAGCCCCGGTCCGACCTATCCTACGAGCAGTACTTC
>TRBJ2-7|TRBV20-1|-|many
CSARFSGAGYEQYF
TGCAGTGCTAGATTCTCCGGGGCCGGCTACGAGCAGTACTTC
>TRBJ1-6|TRBV7-9|-|many
CASIPWATPLPPLHF
TGTGCCAGCATCCCGTGGGCGACACCTCTTCCACCCCTCCACTTT
>TRBJ2-3|TRBV13|-|many
CASSSNLPPTDTQYF
TGTGCCAGCAGCTCGAATCTACCACCTACAGATACGCAGTATTTT
>TRBJ1-5|TRBV10-3|TRBD1|many
CAISEQGARSNQPQHF
TGTGCCATCAGTGAACAGGGGGCTCGAAGCAATCAGCCCCAGCATTTT
>TRBJ2-7|TRBV12-3/TRBV12-4|TRBD1|many
CASSFYGTGNFGEQYF
TGTGCCAGCAGTTTCTACGGGACAGGGAACTTTGGAGAGCAGTACTTC
>TRBJ2-6|TRBV29-1|-|many
CSVEDKDSGANVLTF
TGCAGCGTTGAGGACAAGGACAGTGGGGCCAACGTCCTGACTTTC